The clone carrying this T cell receptor (beta chain) was seen a few times. Its antigen is unidentified. With 60 Vbeta and 13 Jbeta primers, the PCR was carried out. The method was immunoSEQ multiplex PCR; TCRdb's version includes in-frame clones alone and lacks a portion of them. This table has roughly 200,000 clones, just over 75% appearing once. This specimen comes from a study of cytomegalovirus exposure and HLA in healthy donors. CDR1 and CDR2 (germline): SGHVS, FNYEAQ. The CDR3 length is 13 residues. The V and J ends lost 5 bases and 5 bases, in that order; junction bases with no gene match: 6. Notes on the study in general: Later analysis associated a missense DCLRE1C variant with TCR beta V- and J-gene trimming. Among TCR beta chains, those listed as cytomegalovirus-associated numbered more than 150. Researchers reported from a later analysis that most CMV-associated TCR beta chains appeared HLA-restricted. As was reported, the classifier diagnosed cytomegalovirus status with high specificity and sensitivity.

The clonotype comes from an older woman in good health and CMV-seropositive. This sequence joins TRBV7-6 and TRBJ2-7, with TRBD1 identical over 7 bases. The sequenced material came from PBMCs. CDR3 sequence: CASSPLTGNEQYF. For the CDR3, the DNA is TGTGCCAGCAGCCCTCTGACAGGGAACGAGCAGTACTTC. The whole variable domain, remainder taken from reference TRBV7-6 and TRBJ2-7, is GAGVSQSPRYKVTKRGQDVALRCDPISGHVSLYWYRQALGQGPEFLTYFNYEAQQDKSGLPNDRFSAERPEGSISTLTIQRTEQRDSAMYRCASSPLTGNEQYFGPGTRLTVT.